Below, 7 T cell receptor beta chains from the same sample are listed, as sequenced in a study of OX40 agonist ivuxolimab in advanced cancers. The table came from immunoSEQ multiplex PCR; TCRdb's copy has only in-frame clones and leaves some out. This sample yields around 77,000 clones, of which about nine tenths are seen a single time; less than 3% belongs to the top ten. The sequenced sample was CD4+ or CD8+ T cells sorted from blood, obtained in a trial of the OX40 agonist ivuxolimab. These receptors were obtained from an adult with an advanced solid tumor such as melanoma, head and neck, liver or kidney cancer.

CDR3 DNA: TGTGCCAGCAGCACCCAGACTCAGGGATACAGCAATCAGCCCCAGCATTTT. Its translation: CASSTQTQGYSNQPQHF. This rearrangement joins TRBV28 to TRBJ1-5; D might be TRBD1 (5 bases). The CDR3 consists of 17 residues. The V gene lost 6 bases and the J gene lost 1 base, with 19 bases spanning the gap. Germline values: CDR1 MDHEN, CDR2 SYDVKM.

This chain links TRBV11-2 with TRBJ1-2, with a tentative D call TRBD1 (5 bases). Per the germline V gene, CDR1 is SGHAT and CDR2 is FQNNGV. With 5 bases removed from V and 4 bases from J, the gap between germline ends came to 11 bases. The CDR3 covers 13 residues. The CDR3 DNA reads as TGTGCCAGCAGCCCCGGGACGTCCTATGGCTACACCTTC. This gives the protein CASSPGTSYGYTF.

The J gene is TRBJ1-1, the V gene TRBV5-4, with D maybe TRBD1 (6 bases). This CDR3 is built from 15 residues. Germline CDR1 SGHNT, CDR2 YYREEE (reference sequence). Trimming stripped 4 bases from V and 1 base from J, with 14 bases between. The CDR3: CASSGGLTGNTEAFF. The CDR3, as DNA: TGTGCCAGCAGCGGGGGGCTAACCGGGAACACTGAAGCTTTCTTT.

The chain couples TRBV12-5 to TRBJ2-5; 7 bases fit TRBD1. The CDR3 is made up of 14 amino acids. With V trimmed by 2 bases and J by 2 bases, 2 bases remained unmatched. The germline V gene encodes CDR1 LGHNT and CDR2 FRNRAP. CDR3 sequence (DNA): TGTGCTAGTGGTTTGTGGACAGGACAAGAGACCCAGTACTTC. Its translation: CASGLWTGQETQYF.

This clone was counted between two and nine times. This sequence joins TRBV6-5 and TRBJ2-3; D unresolved. Trimming shortened V by 6 bases and J by 3 bases, and 10 bases separated the two germline ends. This CDR3 has 13 amino acids. CDR1 and CDR2 (germline): MNHEY, SVGAGI. The CDR3 loop is CASRQRVTDTQYF. The CDR3 DNA reads TGTGCCAGCAGACAAAGGGTAACAGATACGCAGTATTTT.

The chain couples TRBV28 to TRBJ2-7, with D perhaps matching TRBD2 (5 bases). The CDR3 sequence is 13 residues long. The V gene's germline CDR1 is MDHEN and CDR2 SYDVKM. With 5 bases removed from V and 7 bases from J, the gap between germline ends came to 15 bases. For the CDR3, the DNA is TGTGCCAGCAGTCGAGGGTCCGTCTGGGAGCAGTACTTC. It encodes CASSRGSVWEQYF.

The chain uses TRBV27 and TRBJ2-7, with 7 nucleotides matching TRBD2. The trim removed 8 bases at V and 3 bases at J, leaving 25 bases unmatched. The V gene's germline CDR1 is MNHEY and CDR2 SMNVEV (reference sequence). CDR3 length equals 19 residues. CDR3 residues: CASASGARGLAALFYEQYF. The CDR3 nucleotides read TGTGCCAGCGCCTCGGGCGCTCGTGGTCTAGCGGCCCTTTTCTACGAGCAGTACTTC.